This section outlines one T cell receptor (beta chain) sequence together with its context. The data are from a study of response to subunit inactivated influenza vaccine. Germline loops: CDR1 DFQATT, CDR2 SNEGSKA (reference sequence). This CDR3 comprises 13 residues. V shed 6 bases and J shed 2 bases, with 13 bases lying between them. Using its own MiXCR run on the RT-PCR reads, TCRdb lists one record per CDR3 protein. The table records around 710,000 distinct CDR3 sequences, approximately 13% of them present only once. This receptor was obtained from a middle-aged man who received an inactivated influenza vaccine. This specimen consisted of PBMCs from blood, obtained roughly 2 weeks before vaccination. The chain is built from TRBV20-1 and TRBJ2-5; D is tentatively TRBD1 or TRBD2 (5 bases each). CDR3 region: CSAQGDGQETQYF. The CDR3 DNA follows: TGCAGTGCCCAAGGGGACGGTCAAGAGACCCAGTACTTC.